One sample yielded the 23 T cell receptor beta chains listed below, sequenced in a study of post-analysis software for immune sequencing data. Study-level results: Roughly 5 TRBV segments, TRBV5-6, TRBV5-1 and TRBV20-1 among them, were found more frequent in patients than controls.

TCR beta cDNA libraries included unique molecular identifiers. TCRdb independently ran MiXCR on the PCR reads; one entry per CDR3 protein. This sample yields about 460,000 distinct CDR3 sequences, of which under 55% are seen a single time; 9% to 13% belongs to the top ten. No antigens are known for them. The sequenced material came from blood. These receptors were collected from a girl aged 10 to 17 with multiple sclerosis.

The chain is built from TRBV7-2 and TRBJ1-1; TRBD1 might be the D (6 bases). The CDR3 is 15 residues long. Trimming pared 2 bases from V and 0 bases from J, leaving 10 bases between. The germline gives CDR1 SGHTA, CDR2 FQGNSA. CDR3: CASSLYPGVNTEAFF. CDR3 DNA: TGTGCCAGCAGCTTATACCCAGGGGTGAACACTGAAGCTTTCTTT.

This clonotype has more than one count but fewer than ten. This chain uses TRBV7-2 with TRBJ1-2; no clear D gene. The germline gives CDR1 SGHTA, CDR2 FQGNSA. The CDR3 is made up of 16 amino acids. Trimming left V 0 bases short and J 4 bases short, with 15 bases between. The CDR3 DNA sequence: TGTGCCAGCAGCTTAGCCCCTGGACTTAAAGTCTATGGCTACACCTTC. Translating gives CASSLAPGLKVYGYTF.

This chain links TRBV12-3 or TRBV12-4 with TRBJ1-5; the D gene is possibly TRBD1 (5 bases). Trimming left V 2 bases short and J 9 bases short, with 14 bases between. The CDR3 extends over 14 amino acids. This chain's CDR3 is CASSLPGTPGPQHF. The CDR3 bases are TGTGCCAGCAGTTTACCCGGGACCCCAGGGCCCCAGCATTTT.

V gene TRBV12-3 or TRBV12-4 combines with J gene TRBJ1-1; no clear D. This CDR3 has 13 residues. The V and J ends lost 3 bases and 3 bases respectively, with 8 bases between them. This chain's CDR3 is CASSLQTYTEAFF. The CDR3 DNA is TGTGCCAGCAGTTTGCAGACCTACACTGAAGCTTTCTTT.

This clonotype has more than one count but fewer than ten. The J gene is TRBJ2-7, the V gene TRBV5-6; a weak D match, TRBD1 (5 bases). The CDR3 runs to 15 residues. In germline, CDR1 is SGHDT, CDR2 YYEEEE. Trimming took 1 base from V and 0 from J, leaving 11 bases between them. DNA for the CDR3: TGTGCCAGCAGCTTGTGGGGCGGCGGCTCCTACGAGCAGTACTTC. It codes for CASSLWGGGSYEQYF.

J is TRBJ2-1 and V is TRBV7-6; weak D call: TRBD2 (6 bases). Germline CDR1 SGHVS, CDR2 FNYEAQ. The CDR3 covers 14 residues. V dropped 2 bases and J dropped 10 bases, with 15 bases sitting between them. In DNA, the CDR3 is TGTGCCAGCAGCTTATTAGGAGGGCAGGCCGAGCAGTTCTTC. It encodes CASSLLGGQAEQFF. The full variable domain, rest sourced from reference TRBV7-6 and TRBJ2-1, is GAGVSQSPRYKVTKRGQDVALRCDPISGHVSLYWYRQALGQGPEFLTYFNYEAQQDKSGLPNDRFSAERPEGSISTLTIQRTEQRDSAMYRCASSLLGGQAEQFFGPGTRLTVL.

V is TRBV20-1 and J is TRBJ2-5, with 7 bases identical to TRBD2. The CDR3 length is 14 residues. CDR1 and CDR2 from the germline V gene are DFQATT and SNEGSKA (reference sequence). Trimming at V came to 6 bases and at J to 7 bases, leaving 14 bases not matched to a gene. The CDR3 spells CSAPSGVVGGTQYF. As DNA, the CDR3 is TGCAGTGCGCCCAGCGGGGTGGTGGGAGGGACCCAGTACTTC.

The V gene is TRBV28, the J gene TRBJ2-3, with D possibly TRBD1 on 5 matching bases. The CDR3 has 21 residues. Germline CDR1 MDHEN, CDR2 SYDVKM. Trimming left V 0 bases short and J 2 bases short, with 27 bases between. CDR3 sequence reads: CASSLCHSTETKARTTDTQYF. The CDR3 DNA reads TGTGCCAGCAGTTTATGCCACTCGACAGAAACAAAAGCAAGAACCACAGATACGCAGTATTTT.

The chain joins TRBV29-1 to TRBJ1-1; D is ambiguous. Trimming took off 8 bases at V and 2 bases at J, with 15 bases between the two ends. There are 13 residues in the CDR3. Germline lookup yields CDR1 SQVTM and CDR2 ANQGSEA. The CDR3: CSHKKGSNTEAFF. Written as DNA, the CDR3 is TGCAGCCATAAGAAGGGATCTAACACTGAAGCTTTCTTT.

This chain joins TRBV29-1 and TRBJ1-2; 7 bases are shared with TRBD1. CDR1 is SQVTM, CDR2 ANQGSEA, per germline. V lost 8 bases and J lost 0; bases outside the gene matches: 9. This CDR3 comprises 14 residues. CDR3 region: CSFARDSANYGYTF. CDR3 DNA: TGCAGCTTCGCGCGGGACAGCGCTAACTATGGCTACACCTTC.

J is TRBJ1-6 and V is TRBV10-3; 9 bases match TRBD1. Trimming removed 7 bases from V and 7 bases from J; junction bases left unmatched: 5. CDR3 size: 14 residues. Germline values: CDR1 ENHRY, CDR2 SYGVKD. The DNA for the CDR3 is TGTGCCATCAAAGGGGGGACAGGGAATTCACCCCTCCACTTT. Residues: CAIKGGTGNSPLHF.

V and J are TRBV7-3 and TRBJ1-1; TRBD1 matches 7 bases. The length of the CDR3 is 21 residues. V trimming: 2 bases; J trimming: 3 bases; junction bases outside the gene matches: 24. Germline CDR1 is SGHTA and CDR2 is FQGTGA. The CDR3 DNA is TGTGCCAGCAGCTTATATCCACGGGGGACCGCTAGGACAGGTTCGGACACTGAAGCTTTCTTT. Its protein is CASSLYPRGTARTGSDTEAFF.

CDR3 amino acids: CASSSGGGQTTDTQYF. The CDR3 DNA sequence: TGTGCCAGCAGCTCCGGGGGGGGACAAACAACAGATACGCAGTATTTT. The rearrangement links TRBV7-2 to TRBJ2-3, with 8 bases that match TRBD2. This CDR3 has 16 amino acids. Germline V CDR1 and CDR2: SGHTA, FQGNSA. V trimming: 4 bases; J trimming: 3 bases; junction bases outside the gene matches: 9.

V and J are TRBV5-1 and TRBJ2-4; possibly TRBD2 for D (5 bases). The CDR3 is 14 residues long. The V end was cut by 4 bases, the J end by 0 bases, with 8 bases between. Germline-derived CDR1 and CDR2 are SGHRS and YFSETQ. CDR3 sequence reads: CASSNGLAKNIQYF. Written as DNA, the CDR3 is TGCGCCAGCAGCAACGGACTAGCCAAAAACATTCAGTACTTC.

The V and J genes are TRBV5-1 and TRBJ2-7; 7 positions match TRBD2. V dropped 4 bases and J dropped 1; count of bases not matched to a gene: 2. Germline V lookup: CDR1 SGHRS, CDR2 YFSETQ. This CDR3 spans 13 amino acids. For the CDR3, the DNA is TGCGCCAGCAGCGTTAGCGGGTCCTACGAGCAGTACTTC. It specifies CASSVSGSYEQYF. Full variable domain (remainder filled in from reference TRBV5-1 and TRBJ2-7): KAGVTQTPRYLIKTRGQQVTLSCSPISGHRSVSWYQQTPGQGLQFLFEYFSETQRNKGNFPGRFSGRQFSNSRSEMNVSTLELGDSALYLCASSVSGSYEQYFGPGTRLTVT.

This sequence joins TRBV5-1 and TRBJ2-1, with TRBD1 matching 8 bases. This CDR3 comprises 14 residues. V dropped 5 bases and J dropped 8; count of bases not matched to a gene: 9. Germline CDR1 is SGHRS and CDR2 is YFSETQ. This CDR3 reads CASSYRTGSDEQFF. CDR3 coding DNA: TGCGCCAGCAGTTACAGGACAGGGAGTGATGAGCAGTTCTTC.

V and J are TRBV20-1 and TRBJ2-7, with 9 bases fitting TRBD2. The germline CDR1 and CDR2 sequences are DFQATT and SNEGSKA (reference sequence). This CDR3 is built from 17 residues. With 2 bases clipped from V and 3 bases from J, the junction kept 14 bases outside the gene matches. Written as DNA, the CDR3 is TGCAGTGCTAGAAGGTTCGGCCGACTAGCGGAGCACTACGAGCAGTACTTC. This codes for CSARRFGRLAEHYEQYF.

The V and J genes are TRBV29-1 and TRBJ1-4; D gene unclear. Deletions cut 6 bases from V and 6 bases from J, with 11 bases between. The germline gives CDR1 SQVTM, CDR2 ANQGSEA. The CDR3 loop spans 12 amino acids. The CDR3 sequence is CSVEETDEKLFF. The CDR3 DNA is TGCAGCGTGGAGGAGACGGATGAAAAACTGTTTTTT. Together with reference TRBV29-1 and TRBJ1-4, the CDR3 gives the full variable domain: SAVISQKPSRDICQRGTSLTIQCQVDSQVTMMFWYRQQPGQSLTLIATANQGSEATYESGFVIDKFPISRPNLTFSTLTVSNMSPEDSSIYLCSVEETDEKLFFGSGTQLSVL.

This clonotype came up once. The rearrangement links TRBV27 to TRBJ2-1, with D perhaps matching TRBD1 (5 bases). V was cut by 0 bases and J by 7 bases, with 13 bases left in between. Germline CDR1 reads MNHEY; CDR2 reads SMNVEV (reference sequence). The CDR3 extends over 15 amino acids. CDR3 in DNA: TGTGCCAGCAGTTTATCTTCCCCAGGGTGGAATGAGCAGTTCTTC. This encodes CASSLSSPGWNEQFF.

The sample holds a few counts of this clonotype. V gene TRBV28 combines with J gene TRBJ2-7; possible D gene TRBD1, 7 bases. V lost 4 bases, J lost 2 bases, and 9 bases lay in between. The CDR3 is made up of 13 amino acids. Germline CDR1 MDHEN, CDR2 SYDVKM. CDR3 in DNA: TGTGCCAGCAGTTCAGGGGGGCCCTACGAGCAGTACTTC. Its protein product is CASSSGGPYEQYF.

The V call is TRBV11-3, the J call TRBJ2-1; D is perhaps TRBD1 (5 bases). Trimming pared 0 bases from V and 0 bases from J, leaving 9 bases between. CDR1 SGHNT and CDR2 YENEEA come from the germline V gene. The CDR3 spans 16 residues. The DNA of the CDR3 is TGTGCCAGCAGCTTAGAAGGGGCCGGCTCCTACAATGAGCAGTTCTTC. Translating gives CASSLEGAGSYNEQFF.

The genes are TRBV24-1 and TRBJ2-3, with 8 bases lining up with TRBD2. CDR1 is KGHDR and CDR2 is SFDVKD in the germline V gene. This CDR3 is 16 amino acids long. With V trimmed by 0 bases and J by 6 bases, 7 bases remained unmatched. The CDR3 here is CATSDLSDGREDTQYF. The CDR3 DNA reads TGTGCCACCAGTGATTTGAGTGACGGGAGGGAGGATACGCAGTATTTT.

The chain carries TRBV2 and TRBJ2-7; D assignment may be TRBD1 or TRBD2 (6 bases each). CDR1 is SNHLY, CDR2 FYNNEI, per germline. The CDR3 extends over 17 amino acids. Trimming shortened V by 6 bases and J by 7 bases, and 28 bases separated the two germline ends. The CDR3, as DNA: TGTGCCAGCAGGGGAAACAGGGTCCTAGCGCAGGCGGATGAGCAGTACTTC. Translation gives CASRGNRVLAQADEQYF.